A single sample gave rise to the 3 T cell receptor beta chains below, sequenced in a study of CD8 T cells in ankylosing spondylitis. Study-level results: In ankylosing spondylitis blood, a motif of several highly homologous TCR beta variants appeared characteristic.

MiXCR, run by TCRdb on the 5' RACE reads, gives a single entry per CDR3 protein. The top ten hold roughly 14% of the sample, which has a few hundred thousand distinct CDR3 sequences, around 8% seen once. These receptors are not linked to any known antigen. The sequencing input was blood, either unsorted or a sorted T cell fraction (not recorded which). The source of these receptors is a male donor with ankylosing spondylitis.

Concerning this clonotype: A much larger clonotype is one base distant, so this may be a read error. The J gene is TRBJ2-7, the V gene TRBV29-1; D not resolved. Germline V gene sequence: CDR1 SQVTM, CDR2 ANQGSEA. The CDR3 covers 15 residues. CDR3: CSVWQLLGNSYEQHF. CDR3 DNA: TGCAGCGTATGGCAGTTATTGGGAAACTCCTACGAGCAGCACTTC.

This clonotype was observed a few times. V usage is TRBV15 and J usage is TRBJ2-7; 8 bases align to TRBD2. This CDR3 comprises 15 residues. Germline values: CDR1 LNHNV, CDR2 YYDKDF (reference sequence). Unmatched junction bases numbered 5, after V lost 2 bases and J lost 2 bases. The CDR3 region has the DNA TGTGCCACCAGCAGACTAGCGGGTGGAGCCTACGAGCAGTACTTC. It codes for CATSRLAGGAYEQYF. Full variable domain (remainder filled in from reference TRBV15 and TRBJ2-7): DAMVIQNPRYQVTQFGKPVTLSCSQTLNHNVMYWYQQKSSQAPKLLFHYYDKDFNNEADTPDNFQSRRPNTSFCFLDIRSPGLGDTAMYLCATSRLAGGAYEQYFGPGTRLTVT.

The chain is built from TRBV11-1 and TRBJ2-7, with 10 bases aligning to TRBD1. Germline trimming cut 6 bases from V and 4 bases from J; bases unmatched to any gene: 12. Per germline, CDR1 SGHAT and CDR2 FQDESV (reference sequence). The CDR3 is 16 amino acids. The CDR3 here is CASRQTGTGVSYEQYF. In DNA form, the CDR3 reads TGTGCCAGCAGGCAAACCGGGACAGGGGTTTCGTACGAGCAGTACTTC.